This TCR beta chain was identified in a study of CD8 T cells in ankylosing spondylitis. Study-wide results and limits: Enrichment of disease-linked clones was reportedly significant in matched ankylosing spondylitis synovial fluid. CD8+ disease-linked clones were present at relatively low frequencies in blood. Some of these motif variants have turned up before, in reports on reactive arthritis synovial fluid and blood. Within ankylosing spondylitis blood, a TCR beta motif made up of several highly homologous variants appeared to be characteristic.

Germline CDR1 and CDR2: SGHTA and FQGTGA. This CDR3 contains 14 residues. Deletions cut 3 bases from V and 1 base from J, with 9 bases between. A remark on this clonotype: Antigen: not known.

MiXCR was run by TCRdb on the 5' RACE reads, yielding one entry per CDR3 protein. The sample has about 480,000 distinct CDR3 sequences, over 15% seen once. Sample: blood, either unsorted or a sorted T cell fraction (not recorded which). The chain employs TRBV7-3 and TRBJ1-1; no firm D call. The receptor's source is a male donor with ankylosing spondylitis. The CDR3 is CASSFSHTNTEAFF. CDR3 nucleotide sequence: TGTGCCAGCAGCTTTTCCCATACGAACACTGAAGCTTTCTTT.